The sample holds one count of the clone carrying this TCR beta chain. The antigen is unknown. Time point denoted: week 5, during vaccination. The study gave 300 ug of mutant IDH1 20-mer peptide per vaccine dose, with topical imiquimod. This sample is drawn from a study of a mutant IDH1 vaccine in newly diagnosed glioma. Turning to the study itself: Vaccinations, eight in total, occurred in weeks 1, 3, 5, 7, 11, 15, 19, 23.

Clones were sequenced by immunoSEQ multiplex PCR, and TCRdb holds only the in-frame ones, with some missing. The table shows some 35,000 clones, with roughly 79% occurring only once. Germline CDR1 LGHNA, CDR2 YNFKEQ. The V and J ends lost 2 bases and 5 bases respectively, with 11 bases between them. The CDR3 has 14 residues. The TCR sequence derives from a man over 45 with glioma. The gene calls are TRBV4-2 and TRBJ2-3, with no clear D. Sequenced material: PBMCs, taken from a glioma patient whose treatment included an IDH1 peptide vaccine. As DNA, the CDR3 is TGTGCCAGCAGCCAAAGGGTCAGAGAAGATACGCAGTATTTT. Its protein is CASSQRVREDTQYF.